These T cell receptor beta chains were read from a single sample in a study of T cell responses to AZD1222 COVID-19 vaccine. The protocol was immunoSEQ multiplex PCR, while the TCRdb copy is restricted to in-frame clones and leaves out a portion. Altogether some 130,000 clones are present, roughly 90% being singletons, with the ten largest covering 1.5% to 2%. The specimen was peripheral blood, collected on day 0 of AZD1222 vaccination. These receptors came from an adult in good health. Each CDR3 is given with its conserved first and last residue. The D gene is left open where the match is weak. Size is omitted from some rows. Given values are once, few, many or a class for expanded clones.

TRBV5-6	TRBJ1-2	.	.	CASSFRGVGNYGYTF	TGTGCCAGCAGCTTCCGAGGGGTGGGCAACTATGGCTACACCTTC
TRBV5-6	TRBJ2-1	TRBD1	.	CASSGDRGEVYNEQFF	TGTGCCAGCAGCGGGGACAGGGGAGAGGTTTACAATGAGCAGTTCTTC
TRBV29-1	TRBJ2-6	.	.	CSVVDRSESGANVLTF	TGCAGCGTTGTCGACAGGTCGGAATCTGGGGCCAACGTCCTGACTTTC
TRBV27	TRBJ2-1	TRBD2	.	CASSPKLAGGPSNEQFF	TGTGCCAGCAGTCCGAAGTTAGCGGGAGGGCCTAGCAATGAGCAGTTCTTC
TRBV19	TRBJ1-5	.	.	CASSIVGGDSNQPQHF	TGTGCCAGTAGTATAGTAGGAGGGGATAGCAATCAGCCCCAGCATTTT
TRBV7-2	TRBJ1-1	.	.	CASSLRLSWEAFF	TGTGCCAGCAGCTTAAGGCTCTCGTGGGAAGCTTTCTTT
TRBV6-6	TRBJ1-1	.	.	CASSTAEAFF	TGTGCCAGCAGTACGGCTGAAGCTTTCTTT
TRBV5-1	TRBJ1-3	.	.	CASSLRGTQGKDTIYF	TGCGCCAGCAGCTTGAGGGGGACTCAGGGGAAAGACACCATATATTTT
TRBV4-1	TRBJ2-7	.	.	CASSRSSGDYEQYF	TGCGCCAGCAGCCGGTCTTCTGGGGACTACGAGCAGTACTTC
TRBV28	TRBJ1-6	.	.	CASSRDKYNSPLHF	TGTGCCAGCAGCCGGGACAAGTATAATTCACCCCTCCACTTT
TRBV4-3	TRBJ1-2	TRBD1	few	CASSPDRGGYGYTF	TGCGCCAGCAGCCCAGACAGGGGTGGCTATGGCTACACCTTC
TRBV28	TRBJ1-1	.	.	CASCHRGGGRTEAFF	TGTGCCAGCTGCCATCGCGGGGGGGGAAGAACTGAAGCTTTCTTT
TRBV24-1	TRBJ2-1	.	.	CATSDHYYNEQFF	TGTGCCACCAGTGACCACTACTACAATGAGCAGTTCTTC
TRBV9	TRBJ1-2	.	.	CASSVEGYGYTF	TGTGCCAGCAGCGTAGAAGGTTATGGCTACACCTTC
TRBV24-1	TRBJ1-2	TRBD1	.	CATRQGYHGYTF	TGTGCCACCCGACAGGGGTATCATGGCTACACCTTC
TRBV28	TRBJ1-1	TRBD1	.	CASSWGYDRGLEAFF	TGTGCCAGCAGTTGGGGATATGACAGGGGATTGGAGGCTTTCTTT
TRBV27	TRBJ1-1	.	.	CASSYGGTGAEAFF	TGTGCCAGCAGTTACGGAGGAACAGGCGCTGAAGCTTTCTTT
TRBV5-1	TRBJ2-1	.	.	CASSLGRGSGKHNEQFF	TGCGCCAGCAGCTTGGGAAGGGGTAGTGGGAAACACAATGAGCAGTTCTTC
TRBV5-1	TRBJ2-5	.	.	CASSLEQGETQYF	TGCGCCAGCAGCTTGGAGCAGGGAGAGACCCAGTACTTC
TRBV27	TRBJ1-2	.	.	CASSLGGPYGYTF	TGTGCCAGCAGTTTAGGGGGGCCGTATGGCTACACCTTC
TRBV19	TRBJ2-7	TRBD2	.	CASSMYGTRYEQYF	TGTGCCAGTAGTATGTACGGGACTAGGTACGAGCAGTACTTC
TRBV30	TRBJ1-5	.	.	CAWSNQGRGKDQPQHF	TGTGCCTGGAGTAATCAGGGACGCGGGAAGGATCAGCCCCAGCATTTT
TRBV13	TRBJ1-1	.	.	CASISRVGFEAFF	TGTGCCAGCATATCCCGGGTGGGGTTTGAAGCTTTCTTT
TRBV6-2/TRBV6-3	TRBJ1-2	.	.	CASSNGPDGYTF	TGTGCCAGCAGTAATGGACCGGATGGCTACACCTTC
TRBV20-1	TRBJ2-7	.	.	CSASPLVLGGEQYF	TGCAGTGCTAGTCCTCTGGTATTGGGGGGCGAGCAGTACTTC
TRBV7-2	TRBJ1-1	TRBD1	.	CASSLFAGTGSTEAFF	TGTGCCAGCAGCCTTTTTGCCGGGACAGGGTCCACTGAAGCTTTCTTT
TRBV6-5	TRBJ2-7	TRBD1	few	CASSQGQGSTYEQYF	TGTGCCAGCAGCCAGGGACAGGGGTCAACCTACGAGCAGTACTTC
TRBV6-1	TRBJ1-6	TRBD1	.	CASSDDRTGKGNSPLHF	TGTGCCAGCAGTGATGACCGGACAGGAAAGGGAAATTCACCCCTCCACTTT
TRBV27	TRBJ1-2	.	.	CASSISGPLNYGYTF	TGTGCCAGCAGTATTTCGGGGCCCCTTAACTATGGCTACACCTTC
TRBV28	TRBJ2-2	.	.	CASSFNVPGELFF	TGTGCCAGCAGTTTTAACGTTCCCGGGGAGCTGTTTTTT
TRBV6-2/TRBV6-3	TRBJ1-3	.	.	CASSYSRFSGNTIYF	TGTGCCAGCAGTTATAGTCGGTTCTCTGGAAACACCATATATTTT
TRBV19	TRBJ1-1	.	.	CASSQGKRTEAFF	TGTGCCAGTAGTCAGGGAAAGCGCACTGAAGCTTTCTTT
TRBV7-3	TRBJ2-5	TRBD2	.	CASSLGSGGGPGETQYF	TGTGCCAGCAGCTTAGGTTCCGGCGGGGGGCCAGGGGAGACCCAGTACTTC
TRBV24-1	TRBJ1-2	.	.	CATSPRVLGYGYTF	TGTGCCACCAGCCCGAGGGTTCTTGGCTATGGCTACACCTTC
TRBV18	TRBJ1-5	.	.	CASSPGGNQPQHF	TGTGCCAGCTCACCAGGCGGTAATCAGCCCCAGCATTTT
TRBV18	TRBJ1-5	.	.	CASSSFGGPGQPQHF	TGTGCCAGCTCATCATTCGGGGGGCCGGGACAGCCCCAGCATTTT
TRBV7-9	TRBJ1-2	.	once	CASSFRGVDIRGGYTF	TGTGCCAGCAGCTTTCGGGGGGTAGACATTCGAGGCGGCTACACCTTC
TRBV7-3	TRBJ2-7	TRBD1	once	CASSLLPGQQRFEQYF	TGTGCCAGCAGCTTATTGCCGGGACAGCAAAGGTTCGAGCAGTACTTC
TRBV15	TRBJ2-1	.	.	CATSRDRGASWLDEQFF	TGTGCCACCAGCAGAGATCGGGGGGCTAGCTGGTTGGATGAGCAGTTCTTC
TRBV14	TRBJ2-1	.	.	CASSGTNLFANEQFF	TGTGCCAGCAGCGGGACAAACCTCTTTGCCAATGAGCAGTTCTTC
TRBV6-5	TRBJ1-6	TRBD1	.	CASTETGRVDSPLHF	TGTGCCAGCACCGAGACAGGGAGGGTGGATTCACCCCTCCACTTT
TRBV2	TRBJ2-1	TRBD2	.	CASSESWTSGFYNEQFF	TGTGCCAGCAGTGAAAGTTGGACTAGCGGTTTCTACAATGAGCAGTTCTTC
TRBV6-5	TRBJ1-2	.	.	CATSNGASRGYTF	TGTGCCACTTCCAACGGGGCGTCGCGCGGCTACACCTTC
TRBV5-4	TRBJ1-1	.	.	CASSPNGPLNTEAFF	TGTGCCAGCAGCCCAAATGGGCCTCTGAACACTGAAGCTTTCTTT
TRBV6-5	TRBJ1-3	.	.	CASSSGQIVGNTIYF	TGTGCCAGCAGTTCCGGACAGATAGTTGGAAACACCATATATTTT
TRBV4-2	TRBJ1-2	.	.	CASSQDRTRGYTF	TGTGCCAGCAGCCAAGATCGAACGAGGGGCTACACCTTC
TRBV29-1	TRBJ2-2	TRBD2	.	CSVGREHGELFF	TGCAGCGTTGGGCGGGAGCACGGGGAGCTGTTTTTT
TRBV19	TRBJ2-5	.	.	CASSQRETQYF	TGTGCCAGTAGTCAACGGGAGACCCAGTACTTC
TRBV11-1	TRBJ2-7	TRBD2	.	CASSRLAGPRHEQYF	TGTGCCAGCAGCCGACTAGCGGGACCGAGACACGAGCAGTACTTC